These 7 T cell receptor beta chains share one sample of origin, sequenced in a study of CD8 T cells in ankylosing spondylitis. Findings of the study overall: It appeared that ankylosing spondylitis blood was characterized by a TCR beta motif of about eight highly homologous variants.

TCRdb re-called the 5' RACE reads with MiXCR, one entry per CDR3 protein. The sample has 300,000 to 400,000 distinct CDR3 sequences; 20% to 25% are singletons. Their target antigens are unknown. The sample consisted of blood, either unsorted or a sorted T cell fraction (not recorded which). Receptors originate from a male donor with ankylosing spondylitis.

The V call is TRBV5-1, the J call TRBJ2-5; D remains ambiguous. This CDR3 is 13 amino acids long. V lost 8 bases to trimming and J lost 3 bases, with 14 bases between them. The V gene's germline CDR1 is SGHRS and CDR2 YFSETQ. CDR3 sequence reads: CASRLMGEETQYF. In DNA, the CDR3 is TGCGCCAGTCGCCTGATGGGTGAAGAGACCCAGTACTTC.

This clonotype was counted a few times. The chain uses TRBV10-2 and TRBJ2-7, with D possibly TRBD2 on 5 matching bases. Germline lookup yields CDR1 WSHSY and CDR2 SAAADI. V lost 4 bases and J 3 bases, leaving 16 bases between the germline ends. The CDR3 covers 15 residues. This chain's CDR3 is CASSGVLRGIYEQYF. CDR3 nucleotides: TGCGCCAGCAGTGGGGTTCTCAGAGGGATCTACGAGCAGTACTTC.

The genes are TRBV5-1 and TRBJ2-7; D remains ambiguous. V gave up 4 bases and J gave up 0 bases, with 14 bases separating them. This CDR3 has 15 residues. Per germline, CDR1 SGHRS and CDR2 YFSETQ. The CDR3 DNA follows: TGCGCCAGCAGCCAAGCCGGTGATAGCTCCTACGAGCAGTACTTC. Amino acids: CASSQAGDSSYEQYF.

This clonotype was seen only a few times. Here the CDR3 DNA reads TGTGCCACCAGCAGAGGGACGTCGGAAGAGACCCAGTACTTC. Amino acid sequence: CATSRGTSEETQYF. The gene calls are TRBV15 and TRBJ2-5; D gene unclear. The germline V gene encodes CDR1 LNHNV and CDR2 YYDKDF (reference sequence). CDR3 length equals 14 residues. V was cut by 1 base and J by 3 bases, with 9 bases left in between.

The CDR3 loop is CASSIRQATNEKLFF. CDR3 bases: TGCGCCAGCAGCATACGTCAAGCAACTAATGAAAAACTGTTTTTT. This chain links TRBV5-1 with TRBJ1-4; unclear D gene. Germline loops: CDR1 SGHRS, CDR2 YFSETQ. Trimming removed 4 bases from V and 0 bases from J, with 10 bases in between. The CDR3 sequence is 15 residues long.

The chain has TRBV28 and TRBJ2-2; TRBD2 agrees at 7 bases. Germline V gives CDR1 MDHEN, CDR2 SYDVKM. Unmatched junction bases numbered 5, after V lost 4 bases and J lost 3 bases. The CDR3 totals 15 residues. The DNA of the CDR3 is TGTGCCAGCAGTTCCCGACTAGCCGACACCGGGGAGCTGTTTTTT. Protein product: CASSSRLADTGELFF. Full variable domain (missing parts from reference TRBV28 and TRBJ2-2): DVKVTQSSRYLVKRTGEKVFLECVQDMDHENMFWYRQDPGLGLRLIYFSYDVKMKEKGDIPEGYSVSREKKERFSLILESASTNQTSMYLCASSSRLADTGELFFGEGSRLTVL.

The J gene is TRBJ2-7, the V gene TRBV5-1; 9 positions match TRBD1. Trimming took 1 base from V and 8 from J; bases not matched to a gene: 16. This CDR3 has 17 residues. Germline V gene sequence: CDR1 SGHRS, CDR2 YFSETQ. CDR3 amino acids: CASSLMTASQGAKKQYF. Here the CDR3 DNA reads TGCGCCAGCAGCTTGATGACAGCTTCACAGGGGGCGAAAAAGCAGTACTTC.